This is a list of T cell receptor beta chains from one sample in a study of long-term antiretroviral therapy in people with HIV. The table came from immunoSEQ multiplex PCR; TCRdb's copy has only in-frame clones and leaves some out. Here the sample spans 11,000 or so clones, around 84% being singletons. Sample: unsorted PBMCs, taken 1.2 years after starting antiretroviral therapy. The receptor set was obtained from a man aged 40-55 years with HIV. Each CDR3 is given with its conserved first and last residue. A D gene is named only where the DNA matches it firmly. Expanded clones are given a class, and other clones once, few, many or no size at all.

V	J	size	D	CDR3
TRBV4-3	TRBJ1-2	-	-	CASSQDIGGATNYGYTF
TRBV2	TRBJ2-3	once	-	CASRNELNSDTQYF
TRBV11-3	TRBJ2-7	-	-	CASSPAGDPSYEQYF
TRBV27	TRBJ1-1	-	-	CASSSGNTEAFF
TRBV11-2	TRBJ2-3	-	TRBD1	CASSFGTGGTDTQYF
TRBV12-5	TRBJ2-2	-	-	CASALTNTGELFF
TRBV6-5	TRBJ1-2	-	-	CASRVTLGGNYGYTF
TRBV27	TRBJ2-2	few	-	CASSPRTTGELFF
TRBV9	TRBJ1-4	once	TRBD1	CASSATGTSNEKLFF
TRBV5-4	TRBJ2-1	once	TRBD2	CASSQLAGGDYNEQFF